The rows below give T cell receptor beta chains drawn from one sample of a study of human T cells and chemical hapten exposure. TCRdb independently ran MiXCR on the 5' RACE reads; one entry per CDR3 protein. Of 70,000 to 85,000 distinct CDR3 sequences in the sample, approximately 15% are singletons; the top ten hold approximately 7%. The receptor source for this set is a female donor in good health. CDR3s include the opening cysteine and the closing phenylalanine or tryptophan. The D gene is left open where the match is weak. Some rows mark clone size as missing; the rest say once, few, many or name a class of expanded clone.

CASSPKGIDNTGELFF | TGTGCCAGCTCACCAAAAGGGATTGACAACACCGGGGAGCTGTTTTTT | - | TRBJ2-2 | - | TRBV18
CASSQGGITNTEAFF | TGTGCCAGCAGCCAAGGTGGGATTACGAACACTGAAGCTTTCTTT | - | TRBJ1-1 | - | TRBV3-1
CASSQVHRQTSTDTQYF | TGTGCCAGCAGCCAAGTGCACCGACAAACTAGCACAGATACGCAGTATTTT | few | TRBJ2-3 | - | TRBV14
CASSSDSGRQFF | TGTGCCAGCAGCTCCGATAGCGGGAGACAGTTCTTC | - | TRBJ2-1 | TRBD2 | TRBV12-3/TRBV12-4
CASSRTGTQPQHF | TGTGCCAGCAGCCGGACAGGGACTCAGCCCCAGCATTTT | few | TRBJ1-5 | TRBD1 | TRBV6-5
CATSDLGGQTEAFF | TGTGCCACCAGTGATTTGGGGGGGCAGACTGAAGCTTTCTTT | few | TRBJ1-1 | - | TRBV24-1
CASLRETEAFF | TGTGCCAGCTTGAGGGAAACTGAAGCTTTCTTT | - | TRBJ1-1 | - | TRBV2
CAWSSGTGTDTQYF | TGTGCCTGGAGCTCCGGGACTGGAACAGATACGCAGTATTTT | - | TRBJ2-3 | - | TRBV30
CASSHEPTGDTEAFF | TGCGCCAGCAGCCATGAACCGACAGGGGACACTGAAGCTTTCTTT | - | TRBJ1-1 | TRBD1 | TRBV4-3
CASSEIWTSGKEGDETQYF | TGTGCCAGCAGTGAAATTTGGACTAGCGGGAAGGAGGGTGATGAGACCCAGTACTTC | - | TRBJ2-5 | TRBD2 | TRBV2
CASSQDNQPQHF | TGTGCCAGCAGTCAGGACAATCAGCCCCAGCATTTT | - | TRBJ1-5 | - | TRBV7-9
CASTRATNEKLFF | TGTGCCAGCACGAGAGCAACTAATGAAAAACTGTTTTTT | few | TRBJ1-4 | - | TRBV12-3/TRBV12-4
CASRPYGQGARDTEAFF | TGTGCCAGCAGACCCTACGGGCAGGGGGCGAGGGACACTGAAGCTTTCTTT | - | TRBJ1-1 | TRBD1 | TRBV5-5
CAISEMAASGNTIYF | TGTGCCATCAGTGAGATGGCGGCCTCTGGAAACACCATATATTTT | - | TRBJ1-3 | - | TRBV10-3
CASTDGTDLNTGELFF | TGTGCCAGCACCGACGGGACAGACCTAAACACCGGGGAGCTGTTTTTT | - | TRBJ2-2 | TRBD1 | TRBV6-6
CAIKGDTAYYPTDTQYF | TGTGCCATCAAGGGAGATACAGCTTACTACCCCACAGATACGCAGTATTTT | few | TRBJ2-3 | - | TRBV10-3
CASSDRDGQSQHF | TGTGCCAGCAGTGACCGGGACGGCCAGTCCCAGCATTTT | - | TRBJ1-5 | - | TRBV21-1
CASSQGQGGYEKLFF | TGCGCCAGCAGCCAAGGTCAGGGTGGATATGAAAAACTGTTTTTT | many | TRBJ1-4 | - | TRBV4-3
CASSLQGRGNTIYF | TGCGCCAGCAGCCTACAGGGGAGGGGAAACACCATATATTTT | few | TRBJ1-3 | TRBD1 | TRBV4-3
CASSQGLDNEQFF | TGTGCCAGCAGCCAAGGACTAGACAATGAGCAGTTCTTC | many | TRBJ2-1 | - | TRBV3-1
CASSLVVGVTEAFF | TGCGCCAGCAGCTTGGTGGTAGGGGTCACTGAAGCTTTCTTT | few | TRBJ1-1 | - | TRBV5-1
CASSLQLNTEAFF | TGTGCCAGCAGCTTACAGCTGAACACTGAAGCTTTCTTT | few | TRBJ1-1 | - | TRBV7-9
CSARSDGGRGAFF | TGCAGTGCTAGATCCGACGGGGGTCGAGGAGCTTTCTTT | few | TRBJ1-1 | - | TRBV20-1
CSASRGSSLLTEAFF | TGCAGTGCTAGCCGGGGATCCTCGTTACTCACTGAAGCTTTCTTT | - | TRBJ1-1 | - | TRBV20-1
CASHTGRVNTEAFF | TGCGCCAGCCATACGGGGCGCGTGAACACTGAAGCTTTCTTT | few | TRBJ1-1 | - | TRBV5-1
CASSLVGSSYEQYF | TGCGCCAGCAGCTTGGTGGGGAGCTCCTACGAGCAGTACTTC | many | TRBJ2-7 | - | TRBV5-1
CASSQEITVWGADTQYF | TGTGCCAGCAGCCAAGAAATCACAGTCTGGGGGGCAGATACGCAGTATTTT | - | TRBJ2-3 | - | TRBV4-2
CSVLHGTEAFF | TGCAGCGTTCTACATGGAACTGAAGCTTTCTTT | - | TRBJ1-1 | - | TRBV29-1
CASSIEKGPYGYTF | TGTGCCAGTAGTATAGAGAAAGGCCCCTATGGCTACACCTTC | - | TRBJ1-2 | - | TRBV19
CASSQPLTGVGTEAFF | TGTGCCAGCAGCCAACCATTAACAGGGGTAGGCACTGAAGCTTTCTTT | many | TRBJ1-1 | TRBD1 | TRBV3-1
CASITGVGNTIYF | TGTGCCAGCATCACGGGGGTTGGAAACACCATATATTTT | - | TRBJ1-3 | - | TRBV28